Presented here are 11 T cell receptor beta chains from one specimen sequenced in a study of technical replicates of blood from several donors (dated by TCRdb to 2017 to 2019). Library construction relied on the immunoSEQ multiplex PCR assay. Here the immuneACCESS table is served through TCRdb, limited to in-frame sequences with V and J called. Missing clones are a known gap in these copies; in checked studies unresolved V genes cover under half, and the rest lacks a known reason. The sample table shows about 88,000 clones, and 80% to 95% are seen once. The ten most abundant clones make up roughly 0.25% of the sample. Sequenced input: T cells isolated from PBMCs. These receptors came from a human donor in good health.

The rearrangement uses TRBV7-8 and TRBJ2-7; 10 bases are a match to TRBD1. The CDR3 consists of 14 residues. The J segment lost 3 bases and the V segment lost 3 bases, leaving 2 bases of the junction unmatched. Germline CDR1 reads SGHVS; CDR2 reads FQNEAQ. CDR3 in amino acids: CASSLRTGGYEQYF. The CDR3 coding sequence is TGTGCCAGCAGCTTGAGGACAGGGGGCTACGAGCAGTACTTC.

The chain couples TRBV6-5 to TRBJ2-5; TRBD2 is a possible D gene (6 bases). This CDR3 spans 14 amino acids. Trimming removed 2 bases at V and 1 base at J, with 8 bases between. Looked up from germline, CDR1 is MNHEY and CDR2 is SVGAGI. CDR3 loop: CASSYGGSQETQYF. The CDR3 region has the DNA TGTGCCAGCAGTTACGGAGGGTCCCAAGAGACCCAGTACTTC.

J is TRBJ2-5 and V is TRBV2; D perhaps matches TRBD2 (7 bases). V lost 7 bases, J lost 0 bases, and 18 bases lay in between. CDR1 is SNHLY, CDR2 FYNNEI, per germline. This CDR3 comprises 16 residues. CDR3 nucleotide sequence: TGTGCCAGCACACGGGGGCTAGCGGAGTACCAAGAGACCCAGTACTTC. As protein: CASTRGLAEYQETQYF.

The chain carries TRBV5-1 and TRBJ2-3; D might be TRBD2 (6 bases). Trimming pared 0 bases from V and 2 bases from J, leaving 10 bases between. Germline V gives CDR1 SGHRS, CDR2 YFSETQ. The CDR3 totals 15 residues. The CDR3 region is CASSLAGENTDTQYF. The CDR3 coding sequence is TGCGCCAGCAGCTTGGCGGGGGAAAACACAGATACGCAGTATTTT. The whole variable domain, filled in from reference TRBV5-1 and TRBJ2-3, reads KAGVTQTPRYLIKTRGQQVTLSCSPISGHRSVSWYQQTPGQGLQFLFEYFSETQRNKGNFPGRFSGRQFSNSRSEMNVSTLELGDSALYLCASSLAGENTDTQYFGPGTRLTVL.

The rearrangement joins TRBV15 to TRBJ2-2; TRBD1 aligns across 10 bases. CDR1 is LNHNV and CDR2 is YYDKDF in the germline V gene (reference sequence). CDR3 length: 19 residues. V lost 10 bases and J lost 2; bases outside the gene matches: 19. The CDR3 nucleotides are TGTGCCAGCAATGACAGGGGGCCGCTTAGCAACCTAAACACCGGGGAGCTGTTTTTT. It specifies CASNDRGPLSNLNTGELFF.

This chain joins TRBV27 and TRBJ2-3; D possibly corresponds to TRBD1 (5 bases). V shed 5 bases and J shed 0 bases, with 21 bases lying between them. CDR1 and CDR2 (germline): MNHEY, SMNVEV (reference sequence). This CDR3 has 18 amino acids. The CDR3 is CASSPKITTTVSTDTQYF. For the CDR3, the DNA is TGTGCCAGCAGTCCAAAGATAACTACGACAGTTAGCACAGATACGCAGTATTTT.

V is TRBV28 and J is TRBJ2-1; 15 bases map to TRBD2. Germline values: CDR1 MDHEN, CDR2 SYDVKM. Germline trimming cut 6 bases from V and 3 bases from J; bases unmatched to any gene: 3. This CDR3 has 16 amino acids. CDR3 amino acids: CASSRTSGRVYNEQFF. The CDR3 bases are TGTGCCAGCAGCCGGACTAGCGGGAGGGTCTACAATGAGCAGTTCTTC.

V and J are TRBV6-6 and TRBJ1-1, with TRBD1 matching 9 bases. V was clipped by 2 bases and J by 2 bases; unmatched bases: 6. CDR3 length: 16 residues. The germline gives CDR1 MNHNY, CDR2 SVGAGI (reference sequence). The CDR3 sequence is CASSYSTGGQNTEAFF. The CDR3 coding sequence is TGTGCCAGCAGTTACAGTACAGGGGGCCAAAACACTGAAGCTTTCTTT.

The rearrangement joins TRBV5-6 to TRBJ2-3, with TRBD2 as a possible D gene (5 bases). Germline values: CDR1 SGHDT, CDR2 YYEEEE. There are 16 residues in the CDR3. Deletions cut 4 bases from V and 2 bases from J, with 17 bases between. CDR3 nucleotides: TGTGCCAGCAGCCAAAAGGTAGCGACAAACACAGATACGCAGTATTTT. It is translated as CASSQKVATNTDTQYF.

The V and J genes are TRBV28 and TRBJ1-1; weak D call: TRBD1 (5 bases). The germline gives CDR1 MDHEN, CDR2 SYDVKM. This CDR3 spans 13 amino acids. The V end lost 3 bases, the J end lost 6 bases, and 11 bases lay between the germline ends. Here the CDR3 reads CASSLTGGAEAFF. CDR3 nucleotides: TGTGCCAGCAGTTTGACTGGGGGGGCTGAAGCTTTCTTT.

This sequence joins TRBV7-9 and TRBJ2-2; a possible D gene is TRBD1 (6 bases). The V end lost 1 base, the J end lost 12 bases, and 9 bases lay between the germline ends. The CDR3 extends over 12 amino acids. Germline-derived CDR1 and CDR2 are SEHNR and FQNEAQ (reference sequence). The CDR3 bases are TGTGCCAGCAGCTTAGAACAGGGAAAGCTGTTTTTT. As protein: CASSLEQGKLFF.